This entry concerns a single TCR beta chain. What it recognizes is unknown. Losses at the gene ends were 1 base for V and 4 bases for J; bases not matched to a gene: 4. Germline-derived CDR1 and CDR2 are LNHNV and YYDKDF (reference sequence). The CDR3 runs 15 residues. The data were obtained in a study of long-term antiretroviral therapy in people with HIV. Overall study context: There is a gap of about a decade between the earliest samples and the later 2015 immediate-ART recommendation. Study-level points and caveats: Diversity went up after ART and still fell short of transplant donor controls. Within the repertoire, clones expanded before ART were dominant at all time points.

The libraries were made with immunoSEQ v3.0 at survey level. The assay was immunoSEQ multiplex PCR, and TCRdb's table has in-frame clones only and misses some. The sample carries 20,000 to 25,000 clones, around 80% recorded once. This chain uses TRBV15 with TRBJ2-5; TRBD2 matches 9 bases. This TCR was recovered from a woman between 40 and 50 years old with HIV. The specimen comprised unsorted PBMCs, sampled 4.1 years after starting antiretroviral therapy. The CDR3 DNA is TGTGCCACCAGCAGAGGGGCGGGGGGGTTAGAGACCCAGTACTTC. Translation gives CATSRGAGGLETQYF.